A selection of T cell receptor beta chains follows, all from one sample in a study of blood T cell repertoires in COVID-19. Produced via immunoSEQ multiplex PCR; TCRdb's table is partial and in-frame only. The repertoire holds about 380,000 clones, with 81% as singletons. Specimen: peripheral blood. All receptors derive from a human donor with acute or convalescent COVID-19. The donor label of this sample is uncertain. The CDR3 runs from the conserved cysteine through the conserved F or W. A D gene is named only where the DNA matches it firmly. A clone size is listed for some rows: how often the clone was seen (once, few, many), or a class if it is expanded.

V gene,clone size,J gene,D gene,CDR3 protein,CDR3 DNA
TRBV11-2,.,TRBJ2-3,TRBD2,CASRDGTSGLDTQYF,TGTGCCAGCAGGGATGGGACTAGCGGGCTAGATACGCAGTATTTT
TRBV7-8,.,TRBJ1-1,TRBD1,CASSRREGRRQGEVGTEAFF,TGTGCCAGCAGCCGCCGTGAGGGAAGAAGACAGGGGGAAGTGGGAACTGAAGCTTTCTTT
TRBV6-2/TRBV6-3,.,TRBJ2-1,.,CASSYTYHYNEQFF,TGTGCCAGCAGTTACACCTACCACTACAATGAGCAGTTCTTC
TRBV5-1,.,TRBJ1-1,.,CASSFVRGLNTEAFF,TGCGCCAGCAGCTTTGTCAGGGGCCTGAACACTGAAGCTTTCTTT
TRBV6-5,.,TRBJ1-1,TRBD1,CASRQGQTEAFF,TGTGCCAGCCGACAGGGTCAGACTGAAGCTTTCTTT
TRBV9,.,TRBJ2-3,TRBD1,CASSPGTGGFTDTQYF,TGTGCCAGCAGCCCTGGGACAGGGGGTTTCACAGATACGCAGTATTTT
TRBV18,.,TRBJ1-3,TRBD1,CASSPGQGGNTIYF,TGTGCCAGCTCGCCCGGACAGGGTGGAAACACCATATATTTT
TRBV6-6,.,TRBJ1-6,.,CASSYSWRESPLHF,TGTGCCAGCAGTTACTCTTGGAGGGAATCACCCCTCCACTTT
TRBV25-1,once,TRBJ2-2,.,CATQRSDTPPQSGELFF,TGTGCCACCCAACGATCCGACACTCCCCCGCAGTCCGGGGAGCTGTTTTTT
TRBV11-2,.,TRBJ1-1,.,CASSWGERAFF,TGTGCCAGCAGCTGGGGTGAGCGGGCTTTCTTT
TRBV10-3,.,TRBJ1-2,.,CAISPTLGPGGYTF,TGTGCCATCAGTCCCACCCTGGGGCCTGGGGGCTACACCTTC
TRBV2,once,TRBJ2-5,.,CASSKLGAIVQETQYF,TGTGCCAGCAGTAAATTAGGGGCCATCGTCCAAGAGACCCAGTACTTC
TRBV5-1,.,TRBJ1-5,.,CASSLVPYQPQHF,TGCGCCAGCAGCTTGGTTCCTTATCAGCCCCAGCATTTT
TRBV5-5,.,TRBJ1-1,.,CASSPIPGLNTEAFF,TGTGCCAGCAGCCCAATACCGGGATTGAACACTGAAGCTTTCTTT
TRBV27,many,TRBJ2-6,.,CASRKHSGANVLTF,TGTGCCAGCAGAAAACACTCTGGGGCCAACGTCCTGACTTTC
TRBV5-6,.,TRBJ1-4,.,CASSLTGTNEKLFF,TGTGCCAGCAGCTTGACGGGAACTAATGAAAAACTGTTTTTT
TRBV24-1,.,TRBJ2-2,TRBD2,CATSDRTSGRDTGELFF,TGTGCCACCAGTGACCGAACTAGCGGGAGGGACACCGGGGAGCTGTTTTTT
TRBV6-5,.,TRBJ1-2,.,CASSPQRSYGYTF,TGTGCCAGCAGCCCCCAACGGTCCTATGGCTACACCTTC
TRBV30,.,TRBJ1-5,.,CAYQLGGFNQPQHF,TGTGCCTACCAGCTTGGGGGCTTTAATCAGCCCCAGCATTTT
TRBV21-1,few,TRBJ1-4,.,CASSTKLFF,TGTGCCAGCAGCACTAAACTGTTTTTT
TRBV7-6,.,TRBJ2-3,TRBD1,CASSWSRDRGSTDTQYF,TGTGCCAGCAGCTGGTCCCGGGACAGGGGAAGCACAGATACGCAGTATTTT
TRBV18,once,TRBJ1-1,.,CASSQRDTYEAFF,TGTGCCAGCTCTCAGCGGGACACCTATGAAGCTTTCTTT
TRBV18,.,TRBJ1-3,.,CASSPGPGNTIYF,TGTGCCAGCTCTCCAGGGCCCGGAAACACCATATATTTT
TRBV29-1,.,TRBJ1-1,TRBD1,CSVARGATEAFF,TGCAGCGTTGCCAGGGGGGCCACTGAAGCTTTCTTT